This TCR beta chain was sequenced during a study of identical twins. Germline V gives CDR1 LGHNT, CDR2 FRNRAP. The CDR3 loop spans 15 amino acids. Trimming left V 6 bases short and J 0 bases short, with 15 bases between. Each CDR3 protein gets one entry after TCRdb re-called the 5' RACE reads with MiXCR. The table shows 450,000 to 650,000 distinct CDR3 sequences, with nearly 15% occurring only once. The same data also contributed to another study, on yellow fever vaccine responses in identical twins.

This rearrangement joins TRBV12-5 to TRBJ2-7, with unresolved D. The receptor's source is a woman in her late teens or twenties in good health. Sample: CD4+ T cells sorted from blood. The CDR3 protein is CASGPRLTSSYEQYF. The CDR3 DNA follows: TGTGCTAGTGGACCAAGACTCACAAGCTCCTACGAGCAGTACTTC.